The clone carrying this TCR beta chain was observed once. The sample comes from a study of blood T cell repertoires in COVID-19. Recruits, aged about 18 to 95 years, lived in 24 US areas. Trimming left V 4 bases short and J 8 bases short, with 11 bases between. Germline CDR1 reads SQVTM; CDR2 reads ANQGSEA. The CDR3 has 11 amino acids. Under the authors' procedure: Estimated nucleated cell counts came from reference gene primer amplification. This table comes from immunoSEQ multiplex PCR, and its TCRdb copy is limited to in-frame clones, with some not included. The V and J calls and clone size were taken over from that table, and D and trimming were inferred from the DNA. The repertoire holds approximately 240,000 clones, with about 79% as singletons.

The clonotype originates from a woman in her thirties or forties with acute COVID-19. Sequencing was done on a sample of PBMCs or T cells enriched from blood (not recorded which). This chain joins TRBV29-1 and TRBJ1-2; TRBD1 is a possible D gene (5 bases). DNA of the CDR3: TGCAGCGTTGGCGGCGGGGCCGGCTACACCTTC. Its protein is CSVGGGAGYTF. The full variable domain, its missing parts supplied by reference TRBV29-1 and TRBJ1-2, is SAVISQKPSRDICQRGTSLTIQCQVDSQVTMMFWYRQQPGQSLTLIATANQGSEATYESGFVIDKFPISRPNLTFSTLTVSNMSPEDSSIYLCSVGGGAGYTFGSGTRLTVV.